The text below deals with one T cell receptor beta chain. The antigen remains undetermined. This PCR relied on a set of 60 Vbeta primers and 13 Jbeta primers. Profiled with immunoSEQ multiplex PCR; TCRdb holds only in-frame clones, not every one. Of 160,000 or so clones in the sample, roughly 83% were seen once. This sample is part of a study of cytomegalovirus exposure and HLA in healthy donors. Study-wide results and limits: A later analysis linked a missense variant in DCLRE1C to the trimming of TCR beta V and J genes.

V gave up 2 bases and J gave up 1 base, with 5 bases separating them. The CDR3 covers 13 residues. Germline V CDR1 and CDR2: MGHRA, YSYEKL. This chain links TRBV4-1 with TRBJ2-5; D call uncertain. This TCR derives from a woman between 18 and 30 years old in good health and CMV-seronegative. Sequences were obtained from PBMCs. The DNA of the CDR3 is TGCGCCAGCAGCCAAACATCCCAAGAGACCCAGTACTTC. This codes for CASSQTSQETQYF.